This TCR beta chain was profiled in a study of blood T cell repertoires in COVID-19. This clone showed up just once. In assigning cohorts, the study relied on participant-reported clinical history. CDR3 length: 15 amino acids. Germline CDR1 is SGDLS and CDR2 is YYNGEE. Trimming removed 4 bases from V and 2 bases from J; junction bases left unmatched: 6. Method: immunoSEQ multiplex PCR; TCRdb's copy keeps in-frame clones and lacks some. Of some 460,000 clones listed, about 85% are singletons. The sequenced sample was PBMCs or T cells enriched from blood (not recorded which). This TCR came from a young woman who had recovered from COVID-19. The J gene is TRBJ1-2, the V gene TRBV9, with 9 bases identical to TRBD1. CDR3 in DNA: TGTGCCAGCAGCCCTGGACAGGGGAGCAACTATGGCTACACCTTC. Amino acids: CASSPGQGSNYGYTF.